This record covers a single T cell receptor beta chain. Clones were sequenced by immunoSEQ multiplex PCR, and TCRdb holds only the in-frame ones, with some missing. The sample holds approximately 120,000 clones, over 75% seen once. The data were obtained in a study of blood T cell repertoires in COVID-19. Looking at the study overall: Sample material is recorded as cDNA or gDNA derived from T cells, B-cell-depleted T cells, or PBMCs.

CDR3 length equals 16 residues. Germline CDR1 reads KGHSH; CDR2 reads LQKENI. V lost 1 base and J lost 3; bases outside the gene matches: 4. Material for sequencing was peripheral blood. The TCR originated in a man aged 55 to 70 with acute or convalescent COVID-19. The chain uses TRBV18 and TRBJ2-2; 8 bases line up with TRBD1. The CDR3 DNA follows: TGTGCCAGCTCACCACGGTCACAGGGGGACACCGGGGAGCTGTTTTTT. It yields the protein CASSPRSQGDTGELFF. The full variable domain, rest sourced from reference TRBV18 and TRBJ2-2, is NAGVMQNPRHLVRRRGQEARLRCSPMKGHSHVYWYRQLPEEGLKFMVYLQKENIIDESGMPKERFSAEFPKEGPSILRIQQVVRGDSAAYFCASSPRSQGDTGELFFGEGSRLTVL.